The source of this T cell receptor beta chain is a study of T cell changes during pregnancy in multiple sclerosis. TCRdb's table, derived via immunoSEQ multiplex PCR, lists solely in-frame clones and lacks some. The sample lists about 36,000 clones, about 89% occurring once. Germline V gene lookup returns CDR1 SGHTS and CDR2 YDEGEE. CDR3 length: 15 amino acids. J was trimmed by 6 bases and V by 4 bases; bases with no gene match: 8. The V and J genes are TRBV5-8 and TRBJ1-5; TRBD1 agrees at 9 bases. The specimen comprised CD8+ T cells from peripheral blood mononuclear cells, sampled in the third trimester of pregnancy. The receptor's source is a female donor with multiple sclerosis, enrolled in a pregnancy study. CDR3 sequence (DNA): TGTGCCAGCAGCGATCCGGGACAGGGAAGTCAGCCCCAGCATTTT. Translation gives CASSDPGQGSQPQHF.